The following is a TCR beta chain sequence with its context. The data stem from a study of Ad26.COV2.S vaccination and SARS-CoV-2 variants. The CDR3 sequence is 13 residues long. V was pared by 8 bases and J by 1 base, with 4 bases of the junction left unmatched. Looked up from germline, CDR1 is SNHLY and CDR2 is FYNNEI. Produced via immunoSEQ multiplex PCR; TCRdb's table is partial and in-frame only. The sample lists just over 350,000 clones; about 91% were seen once. The sequence derives from a human donor who had recovered from COVID-19. The V call is TRBV2, the J call TRBJ1-1; 7 bases are shared with TRBD1. The sample consisted of peripheral blood, taken after recovery from COVID-19. The CDR3 loop reads CASGRDRNTEAFF. For the CDR3, the DNA is TGTGCCAGCGGACGGGACAGGAACACTGAAGCTTTCTTT. Drawing the rest from reference TRBV2 and TRBJ1-1, the complete variable domain is EPEVTQTPSHQVTQMGQEVILRCVPISNHLYFYWYRQILGQKVEFLVSFYNNEISEKSEIFDDQFSVERPDGSNFTLKIRSTKLEDSAMYFCASGRDRNTEAFFGQGTRLTVV.